This T cell receptor (beta chain) originates from a study of shared clonotypes between healthy human individuals. Study results and caveats: Among four donors, about 5% of naive CD4 clonotypes were found in common.

The repertoire was sequenced with immunoSEQ multiplex PCR; TCRdb's copy has only in-frame clones and lacks some. Of some 1.4 million clones in the sample, approximately 96% are singletons; the top ten hold approximately 1.1%. To note about this clone: Its antigen is unidentified.

Trimming removed 7 bases from V and 2 bases from J, with 14 bases in between. The CDR3 spans 15 residues. CDR1 is SNHLY and CDR2 is FYNNEI in the germline V gene. Sequenced: naive CD4+ T cells sorted from blood. Noted subset: CD45RA+ positively selected. The source of this sequence is a young man in good health. The chain links TRBV2 to TRBJ2-2; weak D call: TRBD1 (5 bases). The CDR3 sequence is CASKKGQFNTGELFF. The DNA of the CDR3 is TGTGCCAGCAAGAAGGGGCAGTTTAACACCGGGGAGCTGTTTTTT.